This T cell receptor beta chain derives from a study of response to subunit inactivated influenza vaccine (dated by TCRdb to between 2017 and 2018). With respect to the entire study: To follow how T cells responded to a trivalent subunit inactivated influenza vaccine, the researchers relied on deep quantitative profiling of the T cell receptor repertoire.

Receptors were amplified or captured by RT-PCR. Sequencing instrument: Illumina HiSeq 2500. TCRdb redid the processing of the public reads, applying fastp at Q25 and MiXCR, and retained in-frame beta chains. Duplicate CDR3 protein sequences are folded into a single record with the most common DNA and genes. In all, the sample holds almost 600,000 distinct CDR3 sequences, and 12% to 15% of those were seen once. Over 8.5% of the sample lies in the top ten. In the case of this clonotype: Its antigen target is currently unknown. No quality values exist for individual bases; no much larger clone is one base distant.

V and J are trimmed by 6 bases and 2 bases, and the gene matches miss 7 bases of the junction. In the germline V gene (reference sequence), CDR1 corresponds to SEHNR and CDR2 to FQNEAQ. The CDR3 runs 16 amino acids, cysteine and phenylalanine included. Left in the record is the CDR3 DNA by itself, 48 bases read in frame from the first base. Broad study findings and their caveats: It was suggested by the authors that each seasonal influenza vaccination may recruit only a limited number of new T cells.

The sequence came from a man aged 50 or older who received an inactivated influenza vaccine. Donor details come from another sample of the same person, matched by shared clones. The material was PBMCs from blood, obtained 11 to 12 days after vaccination. The V and J segments used are TRBV7-9 and TRBJ1-3, with 10 bases aligning to TRBD1. The nucleotides are TGTGCCAGCAGAAACACCGGGACAGGGGCTGGAAACACCATATATTTT. It codes for CASRNTGTGAGNTIYF.